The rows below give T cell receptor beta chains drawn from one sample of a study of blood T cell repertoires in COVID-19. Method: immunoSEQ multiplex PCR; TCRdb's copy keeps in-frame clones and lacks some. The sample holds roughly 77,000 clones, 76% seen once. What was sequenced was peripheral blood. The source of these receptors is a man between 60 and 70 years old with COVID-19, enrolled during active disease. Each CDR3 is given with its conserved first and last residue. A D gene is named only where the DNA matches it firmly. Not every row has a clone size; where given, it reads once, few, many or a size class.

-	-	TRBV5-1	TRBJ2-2	CASSLARQGITGELFF	TGCGCCAGCAGCTTGGCTCGTCAGGGGATCACCGGGGAGCTGTTTTTT
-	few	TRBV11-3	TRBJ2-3	CASSLGLTGELGTDTQYF	TGTGCCAGCAGCTTAGGTCTGACAGGCGAGCTGGGCACAGATACGCAGTATTTT
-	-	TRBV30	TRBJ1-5	CAWSPRGGDSQPQHF	TGTGCCTGGAGCCCTCGGGGAGGGGATAGTCAGCCCCAGCATTTT
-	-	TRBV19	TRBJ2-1	CASSRAGGFGDEQFF	TGTGCCAGTAGTAGGGCCGGTGGGTTCGGGGATGAGCAGTTCTTC
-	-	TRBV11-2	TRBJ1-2	CASSFPGVLSYTF	TGTGCCAGCAGCTTTCCGGGGGTACTTAGCTACACCTTC
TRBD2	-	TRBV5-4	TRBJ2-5	CASSPGTSGQETQYF	TGTGCCAGCAGCCCGGGGACTAGCGGTCAAGAGACCCAGTACTTC
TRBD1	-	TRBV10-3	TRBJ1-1	CAISNEDRGDTEAFF	TGTGCCATCAGCAATGAGGACAGGGGGGACACTGAAGCTTTCTTT
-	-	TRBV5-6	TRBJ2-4	CASSLTEGRDIQYF	TGTGCCAGCAGCCTGACGGAGGGGCGGGACATTCAGTACTTC
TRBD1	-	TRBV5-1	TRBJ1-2	CASSSPGQNYGYTF	TGCGCCAGCAGCTCACCGGGACAGAACTATGGCTACACCTTC
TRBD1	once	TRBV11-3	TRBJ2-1	CASSHRDRALNEQFF	TGTGCCAGCAGCCACCGGGACAGGGCTCTCAATGAGCAGTTCTTC
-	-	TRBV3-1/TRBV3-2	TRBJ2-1	CASSQDQVGGRDEQFF	TGTGCCAGCAGCCAAGATCAGGTCGGAGGACGGGATGAGCAGTTCTTC
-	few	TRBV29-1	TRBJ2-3	CRWASLTDTQYF	TGCAGGTGGGCTAGCCTGACAGATACGCAGTATTTT
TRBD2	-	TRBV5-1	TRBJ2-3	CASRSGGISGDTQYF	TGCGCCAGCAGATCGGGGGGGATCTCAGGAGATACGCAGTATTTT
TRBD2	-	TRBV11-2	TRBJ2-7	CASSLFSSGSPFVEQYF	TGTGCCAGCAGCTTATTTTCTAGCGGGAGCCCTTTTGTCGAGCAGTACTTC
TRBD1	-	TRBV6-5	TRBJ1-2	CASSNRGSLYGYTF	TGTGCCAGCAGTAACAGGGGATCCCTCTATGGCTACACCTTC
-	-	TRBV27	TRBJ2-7	CASSLVPGSYEQYF	TGTGCCAGCAGTTTAGTGCCAGGCTCCTACGAGCAGTACTTC
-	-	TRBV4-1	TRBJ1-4	CASSLGHSGEKLFF	TGCGCCAGCAGCCTTGGACACTCCGGGGAAAAACTGTTTTTT
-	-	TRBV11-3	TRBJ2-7	CASSLGTHSGGLEQYF	TGTGCCAGCAGCTTAGGAACCCACTCCGGGGGTTTGGAGCAGTACTTC